This entry concerns a single T cell receptor beta chain. Seattle's cohort entered during active infection and was followed longitudinally. This specimen belongs to a study of blood T cell repertoires in COVID-19. TCRdb's table, derived via immunoSEQ multiplex PCR, lists solely in-frame clones and lacks some. The profile shows 400,000 to 450,000 clones, approximately 88% of them singletons. Looked up from germline, CDR1 is SNHLY and CDR2 is FYNNEI. With 4 bases clipped from V and 6 bases from J, the junction kept 6 bases outside the gene matches. The CDR3 sequence is 14 residues long. The chain uses TRBV2 and TRBJ1-5; 7 bases line up with TRBD1. This TCR came from a woman aged 45-60 years with COVID-19, enrolled during active disease. The sample was peripheral blood. This CDR3 is CASSGGQALQPQHF. CDR3 in DNA: TGTGCCAGCAGTGGCGGACAGGCCCTTCAGCCCCAGCATTTT.